A single sample is the source of the 11 T cell receptor beta chains below, sequenced in a study of a mutant IDH1 vaccine in newly diagnosed glioma. Some clones are missing from TCRdb's copy, which holds only in-frame ones; the method was immunoSEQ multiplex PCR. The sample contains tens of thousands of clones, roughly 87% of which appear only once. Their antigens remain unidentified. Time point defined: week 47, end of study. Alongside topical imiquimod, each dose of vaccine comprised 300 ug of mutant IDH1 20-mer peptide. The starting material was PBMCs, obtained from a glioma patient whose treatment included an IDH1 peptide vaccine. These receptors originate from a woman between 45 and 60 years old with glioma.

Here the CDR3 reads CASSLSLGAGRGYTF. CDR3 bases: TGTGCCAGCAGTTTATCCCTGGGGGCGGGTCGGGGCTACACCTTC. The rearrangement uses TRBV27 and TRBJ1-2, with D maybe TRBD1 (6 bases). The germline V gene has CDR1 MNHEY and CDR2 SMNVEV (reference sequence). Trimming took 0 bases from V and 8 from J, leaving 16 bases between them. The CDR3 contains 15 residues.

The chain combines TRBV6-9 with TRBJ1-5; 11 positions agree with TRBD1. V was clipped by 3 bases and J by 7 bases; unmatched bases: 8. The CDR3 is made up of 16 amino acids. From germline, CDR1 is MNHGY and CDR2 SVAAGI. The CDR3 sequence is CASSYSGQGAAQPQHF. The CDR3 DNA sequence: TGTGCCAGCAGTTACTCCGGACAGGGGGCTGCCCAGCCCCAGCATTTT.

This clone came up once. The V and J genes are TRBV7-2 and TRBJ2-3; no definite D call. V was pared by 0 bases and J by 2 bases, with 6 bases between. This CDR3 is built from 14 residues. The V gene's germline CDR1 is SGHTA and CDR2 FQGNSA. CDR3 sequence: CASSLAGPTDTQYF. DNA of the CDR3: TGTGCCAGCAGCTTAGCAGGGCCCACAGATACGCAGTATTTT.

Notes on this clone: Additional DNA sequences in this sample encode the identical CDR3. The V call is TRBV2, the J call TRBJ1-1; D is unclear. Germline V lookup: CDR1 SNHLY, CDR2 FYNNEI. V dropped 2 bases and J dropped 1 base, with 5 bases sitting between them. The CDR3 sequence is 13 residues long. The CDR3 reads CASSELENTEAFF. The CDR3, as DNA: TGTGCCAGCAGTGAATTGGAGAACACTGAAGCTTTCTTT.

The chain links TRBV18 to TRBJ2-2; TRBD1 agrees at 7 bases. The V gene end was trimmed by 2 bases and the J gene end by 5 bases; junction bases not matched to a gene: 5. From germline, CDR1 is KGHSH and CDR2 LQKENI. This CDR3 has 15 amino acids. The CDR3 DNA reads as TGTGCCAGCTCACCAGGACAGGAAGTAACCGGGGAGCTGTTTTTT. It translates to CASSPGQEVTGELFF.

The chain combines TRBV28 with TRBJ2-7; D could derive from TRBD1 or TRBD2 (5 bases each). Germline CDR1 and CDR2: MDHEN and SYDVKM. Trimming shortened V by 3 bases and J by 4 bases, and 22 bases separated the two germline ends. The CDR3 sequence is 17 residues long. The chain's CDR3 is CASSFGPGRLLAYEQYF. The CDR3 coding sequence is TGTGCCAGCAGTTTCGGACCGGGACGGCTCCTTGCATACGAGCAGTACTTC.

This chain connects TRBV5-1 to TRBJ2-7, with TRBD2 matching 10 bases. Losses at the gene ends were 2 bases for V and 0 bases for J; bases not matched to a gene: 5. Germline-derived CDR1 and CDR2 are SGHRS and YFSETQ. The CDR3 runs to 16 residues. CDR3 sequence: CASSFTSGANSYEQYF. CDR3 in DNA: TGCGCCAGCAGCTTCACTAGCGGGGCGAACTCCTACGAGCAGTACTTC.

This chain connects TRBV27 to TRBJ2-7; D ambiguous. Trimming cost V 5 bases and J 1 base, with 3 bases left between them. This CDR3 has 11 amino acids. Germline loops: CDR1 MNHEY, CDR2 SMNVEV (reference sequence). CDR3 coding DNA: TGTGCCAGCAGTGGTTCCTACGAGCAGTACTTC. Protein: CASSGSYEQYF.

This chain connects TRBV6-5 to TRBJ1-1; no reliable D call. The germline V and J ends were trimmed by 2 bases and 1 base, with 5 bases remaining between them. The CDR3 length is 13 residues. Germline CDR1 MNHEY, CDR2 SVGAGI. This CDR3 reads CASSYTENTEAFF. The DNA for the CDR3 is TGTGCCAGCAGTTACACAGAGAACACTGAAGCTTTCTTT.

V gene TRBV13 combines with J gene TRBJ2-7; D not certain. CDR3 size: 14 residues. With 0 bases removed from V and 0 bases from J, the gap between germline ends came to 6 bases. CDR1 and CDR2 (germline): PRHDT, FYEKMQ (reference sequence). CDR3 sequence (DNA): TGTGCCAGCAGCTTAGGTGGCAGCTCCTACGAGCAGTACTTC. As protein: CASSLGGSSYEQYF.

CDR3 sequence: CASSKETGLNTEAFF. In nucleotides, the CDR3 is TGTGCCAGCAGCAAAGAAACAGGTCTGAACACTGAAGCTTTCTTT. V gene TRBV21-1 combines with J gene TRBJ1-1; whether TRBD1, the table's D call, matches the DNA was not checked. TRBV21-1 is listed as a pseudogene. The CDR3 consists of 15 residues.